The present TCR beta chain was sequenced within a study of response to subunit inactivated influenza vaccine. One entry per CDR3 protein results from TCRdb running MiXCR on the RT-PCR reads. Here the sample spans roughly 540,000 distinct CDR3 sequences, around 21% being singletons. Per the germline V gene, CDR1 is SNHLY and CDR2 is FYNNEI. This CDR3 has 15 amino acids. The V segment lost 5 bases and the J segment 2 bases; nucleotides outside the gene matches: 5. These data were likewise used in another study, on T cells expressing NK-cell markers. From that second work: Synthesis of TCR beta cDNA relied on 5'RACE template switching carrying UMIs.

The TCR sequence derives from a man in his forties or fifties who received an inactivated influenza vaccine. Specimen: CD4+ T cells sorted from PBMCs, collected 12 days after vaccination. This chain connects TRBV2 to TRBJ2-5; 10 nucleotides align to TRBD1. The CDR3 region has the DNA TGTGCCAGCAGTTTACCGGGACAGGGGCAAGAGACCCAGTACTTC. Amino acid sequence: CASSLPGQGQETQYF.